This is a list of T cell receptor beta chains from one sample in a study of blood T cell repertoires in COVID-19. Repertoires were generated with immunoSEQ multiplex PCR, while TCRdb's copy carries only in-frame clones and drops some. The sample has some 130,000 clones, 60% to 85% seen once; the top ten hold roughly 20%. Sequenced material: peripheral blood. These receptors all stem from an elderly man with acute or convalescent COVID-19. Each CDR3 is given with its conserved first and last residue. Each record gives: V gene, J gene, clone size, D gene, CDR3 protein, CDR3 DNA. The D gene is left open where the match is weak. Only some rows state a clone size, as once, few, many or a class for expanded clones.

v_gene: TRBV5-1
j_gene: TRBJ2-2
abundance: NA
d_gene: TRBD1
CDR3aa: CASSLEAGGTGELFF
CDR3nt: TGCGCCAGCAGCTTGGAGGCAGGGGGCACCGGGGAGCTGTTTTTT

v_gene: TRBV5-4
j_gene: TRBJ2-3
abundance: NA
d_gene: NA
CDR3aa: CASSLGVGGQYF
CDR3nt: TGTGCCAGCAGCTTGGGAGTCGGCGGGCAGTATTTT

v_gene: TRBV30
j_gene: TRBJ2-2
abundance: NA
d_gene: NA
CDR3aa: CAWKPGMGNTGELFF
CDR3nt: TGTGCCTGGAAACCGGGAATGGGGAACACCGGGGAGCTGTTTTTT

v_gene: TRBV3-1/TRBV3-2
j_gene: TRBJ2-5
abundance: NA
d_gene: TRBD2
CDR3aa: CASSSLAGGSQETQYF
CDR3nt: TGTGCCAGCAGCTCCTTGGCGGGGGGAAGCCAAGAGACCCAGTACTTC

v_gene: TRBV11-1
j_gene: TRBJ2-7
abundance: NA
d_gene: TRBD1
CDR3aa: CASSLGDSYEQYF
CDR3nt: TGTGCCAGCAGCTTAGGGGACAGCTACGAGCAGTACTTC

v_gene: TRBV7-2
j_gene: TRBJ1-1
abundance: NA
d_gene: NA
CDR3aa: CASSFQENTEAFF
CDR3nt: TGTGCCAGCAGCTTTCAGGAGAACACTGAAGCTTTCTTT

v_gene: TRBV6-5
j_gene: TRBJ2-3
abundance: NA
d_gene: NA
CDR3aa: CASSYRRPSTDTQYF
CDR3nt: TGTGCCAGCAGTTACCGGAGACCAAGCACAGATACGCAGTATTTT

v_gene: TRBV2
j_gene: TRBJ2-7
abundance: NA
d_gene: NA
CDR3aa: CASTVLYEQYF
CDR3nt: TGTGCCAGCACCGTCCTCTACGAGCAGTACTTC

v_gene: TRBV3-1/TRBV3-2
j_gene: TRBJ2-7
abundance: once
d_gene: NA
CDR3aa: CASSSPYEQYF
CDR3nt: TGTGCCAGCAGCTCTCCCTACGAGCAGTACTTC

v_gene: TRBV30
j_gene: TRBJ2-1
abundance: few
d_gene: TRBD1
CDR3aa: CAWRPGGRISYNEQFF
CDR3nt: TGTGCCTGGAGGCCAGGGGGAAGAATCTCCTACAATGAGCAGTTCTTC

v_gene: TRBV14
j_gene: TRBJ2-2
abundance: NA
d_gene: TRBD1
CDR3aa: CASSQRTGWTGELFF
CDR3nt: TGTGCCAGCAGCCAGAGGACAGGTTGGACCGGGGAGCTGTTTTTT

v_gene: TRBV3-1/TRBV3-2
j_gene: TRBJ1-5
abundance: NA
d_gene: TRBD1
CDR3aa: CASSLGQGNQPQHF
CDR3nt: TGTGCCAGCAGCCTCGGACAGGGGAATCAGCCCCAGCATTTT

v_gene: TRBV11-2
j_gene: TRBJ2-1
abundance: NA
d_gene: NA
CDR3aa: CASSTTRGTINEQFF
CDR3nt: TGTGCCAGCAGCACAACCCGGGGTACCATTAATGAGCAGTTCTTC

v_gene: TRBV18
j_gene: TRBJ1-1
abundance: NA
d_gene: NA
CDR3aa: CASSLIATNTEAFF
CDR3nt: TGTGCCAGCTCACTAATAGCCACGAACACTGAAGCTTTCTTT

v_gene: TRBV7-9
j_gene: TRBJ2-7
abundance: NA
d_gene: NA
CDR3aa: CASSTDSYEQYF
CDR3nt: TGTGCCAGCAGCACAGACAGCTACGAGCAGTACTTC

v_gene: TRBV5-5
j_gene: TRBJ1-4
abundance: NA
d_gene: TRBD1
CDR3aa: CASSLHGTGDEKLFF
CDR3nt: TGTGCCAGCAGCCTTCACGGGACAGGGGATGAAAAACTGTTTTTT

v_gene: TRBV2
j_gene: TRBJ2-1
abundance: once
d_gene: TRBD1
CDR3aa: CASRPNPGQGANEQFF
CDR3nt: TGTGCCAGCAGGCCCAATCCGGGACAGGGGGCGAATGAGCAGTTCTTC

v_gene: TRBV6-6
j_gene: TRBJ1-2
abundance: many
d_gene: TRBD1
CDR3aa: CASSPTGGYGYTF
CDR3nt: TGTGCCAGCAGCCCTACAGGGGGCTATGGCTACACCTTC

v_gene: TRBV7-2
j_gene: TRBJ2-6
abundance: NA
d_gene: NA
CDR3aa: CASSSLQGFTVLTF
CDR3nt: TGTGCCAGCAGCTCACTGCAGGGATTTACCGTCCTGACTTTC

v_gene: TRBV5-1
j_gene: TRBJ2-3
abundance: NA
d_gene: NA
CDR3aa: CASSLARAGLTDTQYF
CDR3nt: TGCGCCAGCAGCTTGGCCAGGGCAGGGTTAACAGATACGCAGTATTTT

v_gene: TRBV4-1
j_gene: TRBJ2-7
abundance: NA
d_gene: TRBD1
CDR3aa: CASSQDLTTGAYEQYF
CDR3nt: TGCGCCAGCAGCCAAGATCTAACTACAGGGGCCTACGAGCAGTACTTC

v_gene: TRBV4-3
j_gene: TRBJ2-7
abundance: NA
d_gene: TRBD2
CDR3aa: CASSRQRGEGQYF
CDR3nt: TGCGCCAGCAGCCGCCAACGGGGGGAAGGGCAGTACTTC

v_gene: TRBV9
j_gene: TRBJ2-7
abundance: NA
d_gene: TRBD1
CDR3aa: CASSPQGGQGASYEQYF
CDR3nt: TGTGCCAGCAGCCCTCAAGGGGGACAGGGGGCCTCCTACGAGCAGTACTTC